This T cell receptor (beta chain) emerged from a study of regulatory T cells in long-lasting Graves disease (dated by TCRdb to the early 2020s). About the study as a whole: Antithyroid drugs had been taken for less than 3 months by newly diagnosed Graves' disease patients. Peripheral blood TCR sequencing and RNA sequencing compared persistent Graves' disease patients with newly diagnosed Graves' disease patients. The study took place in China and was registered as a clinical trial. TCR sequencing covered roughly 13 persistent and roughly 20 newly diagnosed Graves' disease patients, around 33 samples in total. Results and caveats for the whole study, not just this receptor: TRBV28, TRBJ1-2 and TRBJ2-5 were preferentially used in persistent disease, while TRBV20-1 and TRBJ2-1 were favored in newly diagnosed disease. Persistent patients shared more public clonotypes among themselves (2,741) than newly diagnosed patients did (roughly 920). The study examined only peripheral blood because the primary lesion, thyroid tissue, could not be accessed. Sequencing and analysis were limited to the TCR beta chain. Compared with newly diagnosed patients, patients with persistent Graves' disease had lower TCR Shannon entropy and fewer highly expanded clones, which suggests clonal expansion. The authors noted that the small sample size was a limitation that may lower accuracy.

Library creation used multiplex PCR. Reads for this sample came from an Illumina HiSeq 4000. CDR3 regions were amplified by Arm-PCR with iRepertoire HTBI primers to construct TCR beta libraries. Before sequencing, the PCR products underwent gel purification. In the authors' own workflow: Gene usage analysis of CDR3 amino acid clonotypes relied on the roughly 64 TRBV and 12 to 15 TRBJ segments identified across samples. COPE and FqMerger were used to merge the filtered high-quality paired reads into contigs. BLAST was used to align contigs to IMGT TRBV, TRBD and TRBJ reference genes, with CDR3 defined following IMGT. Highly expanded clones were defined as clonotypes with a frequency above 0.1%. Shannon entropy served as the measure of repertoire diversity, while the Gini coefficient captured V-J evenness. A clonotype was considered public if more than one individual shared it. TCRdb trimmed the raw reads at Q25, called clones with MiXCR and kept productive beta chains. Every distinct CDR3 protein forms one entry, paired with its most common genes and DNA. TCRdb, rather than the study authors, made the V and J calls. The sample table contains roughly 500,000 distinct CDR3 sequences; only one count was recorded for about 14% of them. The ten largest clones add up to roughly 10% of the sample.

The meaning of the sample's time point label: newly diagnosed GD, antithyroid drugs for less than 3 months. For both TCR sequencing and RNA sequencing, RNA was extracted from PBMCs using TRIzol. Graves' disease was diagnosed according to American Thyroid Association guidelines. Patients for the study were recruited at an endocrinology department in Xi'an, China. From each patient, around 8.3 milliliters of peripheral blood was collected into an EDTA anticoagulant tube. PBMCs were isolated by Ficoll Paque Plus density gradient separation without further T cell sorting. An Agilent 2100 Bioanalyzer and agarose gel were used to check RNA quality, and a NanoDrop 2000 was used to measure RNA concentration. Trimming costs V 6 bases and J 0 bases, and their ends lie 18 bases apart. The germline V gene specifies SNHLY as CDR1 and FYNNEI as CDR2. The CDR3 starts with the cysteine, ends with the phenylalanine, and has 17 residues. The read is trimmed to its CDR3 DNA, 51 bases read in frame from base 1.

The table lists this clonotype with many counts. The antigen it binds to is not known. The input lacks base qualities; no much larger clone sits a single base away. The same sample was also used in a study of T cells in Graves' hyperthyroidism and ophthalmopathy. The second study also describes: Stable Graves' hyperthyroidism was defined as no progression to ophthalmopathy during 18 months of follow-up. Hyperthyroidism patients were newly diagnosed, with disease duration under 2 months, and aged 18 to 65 years. Exclusion was applied to patients with uncontrolled infections, other autoimmune diseases, pregnancy or lactation. Diagnoses relied on clinical symptoms, serum thyroxine and TRAb, thyroid ultrasound and orbital computed tomography. The first round of RT-PCR for the TCR CDR3 was performed with the HTBI primer set and the Qiagen OneStep RT-PCR kit. Blood samples also contained most of the expanded thyroid clonotypes (frequency above 0.001), which suggests that blood repertoires may reflect thyroid immune responses. In cross-validation, a model built on a 13 V-J signature told ophthalmopathy apart from stable hyperthyroidism with approximately 90% sensitivity and about 81% specificity, and in testing the same model reached 80%/75%. During validation, the model predicted progression to ophthalmopathy a median of roughly 7.1 months ahead of onset, with approximately 70% sensitivity and around 73% specificity. TCR V-J signatures able to tell the groups apart were searched for in a discovery cohort of 90 to 100 patients, of whom more than 40 had Graves' ophthalmopathy and around 56 had stable Graves' hyperthyroidism. Whether ophthalmopathy could be predicted prospectively was tested in an independent validation cohort made up of 18 to 20 hyperthyroidism patients plus 17 patients who later progressed to ophthalmopathy. The roughly 94 discovery patients were randomly divided into training and test sets at a 7:3 ratio. In addition, the study compared T-cell repertoires in thyroid tissue and in blood from several Graves' hyperthyroidism patients. After sampling, hyperthyroidism patients received methimazole starting at 30 mg daily, and ophthalmopathy patients received high-dose intravenous methylprednisolone. Libraries were constructed in a second round of multiplex PCR, after which size selection and purification were carried out. Paired-end sequencing of the libraries was performed with 100 bp reads on an Illumina HiSeq2000. SOAPnuke was used to process the raw data, with reads discarded if the reads contained adapters or uncalled bases, had a mean Phred below 15, or lacked an exact constant-primer or identifier match. COPE v1.2.5 was used to merge high-quality paired reads, and clonotypes were defined as unique nucleotide sequences. MiTCR v1.1 was used to align clonotypes to the IMGT TRBV, TRBD and TRBJ reference segments. The analysis included only V-J combinations with a frequency above 0.0001, which together covered roughly 99% of the repertoires. A TCS score was defined as the ratio between F50 (clonal expansion) and ExV (chaos), using BLOSUM62-based TCRdist between CDR3 peptides within each V-J. Welch's t-statistics and random forest reduced 450 to 600 V-J features to 10 to 15, which were used in a naive Bayes classifier (R e1071). No statistical method was used to set the sample size in advance, and investigators knew the group allocation. TCR Vbeta CDR3 sequencing of 120 to 150 peripheral blood samples (about 45 ophthalmopathy, under 80 hyperthyroidism and approximately 17 progressor patients) is reported in the paper.

Material: peripheral blood mononuclear cells (PBMCs), obtained at new diagnosis, from a patient treated with antithyroid drugs. The sequence came from a man in his thirties or forties with Graves disease. Donor details come from another sample of the same person, matched by shared clones. This sequence uses TRBV2 and TRBJ2-4; too little of a D gene remains to name it. The DNA sequence follows: TGTGCCAGCAGATTGACCCCGAACGAACTAGCCAAAAACATTCAGTACTTC. This is translated as CASRLTPNELAKNIQYF.